Following are 26 T cell receptor beta chains from one sample sequenced in a study of T-cell reconstitution after alpha-beta-depleted transplantation in children. The TCRbeta library was prepared with unique molecular identifiers. A single record per CDR3 protein comes from TCRdb applying MiXCR to the PCR reads. The table has hundreds of thousands of distinct CDR3 sequences, 10% to 15% seen once. The starting material was PBMCs, obtained from the stem cell graft. The receptor source for this set is a human donor who donated a stem cell graft to a child with Fanconi anemia.

Many counts were recorded for this clonotype. This rearrangement joins TRBV7-6 to TRBJ2-7; D gene ambiguous. The CDR3 contains 13 residues. Trimming took 5 bases from V and 6 from J, leaving 14 bases between them. CDR1 is SGHVS, CDR2 FNYEAQ, per germline. In DNA form, the CDR3 reads TGTGCCAGCAGCACCCACCTGTGGCTCGAGCAGTACGTC. Translation: CASSTHLWLEQYV.

The V and J genes are TRBV3-1 and TRBJ2-7; a weak D match, TRBD1 (6 bases). Trimming removed 3 bases at V and 0 bases at J, with 18 bases between. Germline values: CDR1 LGHDT, CDR2 YNNKEL (reference sequence). The CDR3 is 17 residues long. For the CDR3, the DNA is TGTGCCAGCAGCCATACCGGGACACTTTCTATCTCCTACGAGCAGTACTTC. Translating it yields CASSHTGTLSISYEQYF.

This clonotype was seen many times. The rearrangement uses TRBV3-1 and TRBJ1-3; no clear D. V dropped 1 base and J dropped 1 base, with 8 bases sitting between them. There are 15 residues in the CDR3. Germline-derived CDR1 and CDR2 are LGHDT and YNNKEL (reference sequence). The CDR3: CASSQAIISGNTIYF. The DNA for the CDR3 is TGTGCCAGCAGCCAAGCTATCATTTCTGGAAACACCATATATTTT.

This clonotype was counted only a few times. The J gene is TRBJ2-1, the V gene TRBV5-1; D is unclear. The germline V and J ends were trimmed by 0 bases and 9 bases, with 13 bases remaining between them. Germline V gives CDR1 SGHRS, CDR2 YFSETQ. This CDR3 region has 14 residues. The CDR3 loop is CASSLAGSGSEQFF. The CDR3 DNA sequence: TGCGCCAGCAGCTTGGCCGGGTCGGGTAGTGAGCAGTTCTTC.

A few counts support this clonotype. In DNA, the CDR3 is TGCAGCGTTGTGGCAGGGGGCTTGTACGAGCAGTACTTC. Its protein is CSVVAGGLYEQYF. V usage is TRBV29-1 and J usage is TRBJ2-7; TRBD1 matches 8 bases. The CDR3 runs to 13 residues. V was clipped by 4 bases and J by 4 bases; unmatched bases: 6. Germline loops: CDR1 SQVTM, CDR2 ANQGSEA.

The chain combines TRBV12-3 or TRBV12-4 with TRBJ2-1, with 8 positions matching TRBD2. V lost 4 bases, J lost 1 base, and 6 bases stayed unmatched. The CDR3 runs 16 residues. The CDR3 sequence is CASSSPGGASYNEQFF. DNA for the CDR3: TGTGCCAGCAGTTCCCCCGGGGGGGCGTCCTACAATGAGCAGTTCTTC.

Only a few counts were recorded for this clonotype. The chain links TRBV6-1 to TRBJ1-5, with D possibly TRBD1 on 5 matching bases. The CDR3 is made up of 14 amino acids. Germline CDR1 reads MNHNS; CDR2 reads SASEGT. V was pared by 2 bases and J by 5 bases, with 10 bases between. In DNA, the CDR3 is TGTGCCAGCAGTGAACAGGGAGGCGATCAGCCCCAGCATTTT. It encodes CASSEQGGDQPQHF.

The chain has TRBV4-3 and TRBJ2-1; a possible D gene is TRBD1 (6 bases). Germline loops: CDR1 LGHNA, CDR2 YSLEER. With 0 bases removed from V and 7 bases from J, the gap between germline ends came to 19 bases. This CDR3 has 17 amino acids. The chain's CDR3 is CASSQDLQGLMGNEQFF. The CDR3 region has the DNA TGCGCCAGCAGCCAAGACCTCCAGGGGTTGATGGGGAATGAGCAGTTCTTC.

The chain joins TRBV4-1 to TRBJ2-1, with D hard to call. V lost 0 bases, J lost 3 bases, and 9 bases lay in between. The CDR3 runs to 15 residues. The germline gives CDR1 MGHRA, CDR2 YSYEKL. This CDR3 is CASSQDGNIYNEQFF. CDR3 coding DNA: TGCGCCAGCAGCCAAGATGGGAATATCTACAATGAGCAGTTCTTC.

This clonotype was detected many times. The rearrangement links TRBV29-1 to TRBJ2-3; tentative D call: TRBD2 (6 bases). The CDR3 length is 12 residues. Germline V CDR1 and CDR2: SQVTM, ANQGSEA. The V gene lost 6 bases and the J gene lost 8 bases, with 15 bases spanning the gap. CDR3 sequence: CSVLGGWGTQYF. DNA for the CDR3: TGCAGCGTCCTGGGAGGCTGGGGTACGCAGTATTTT.

The chain links TRBV7-2 to TRBJ2-1; D possibly corresponds to TRBD2 (5 bases). Germline V gene sequence: CDR1 SGHTA, CDR2 FQGNSA. This CDR3 is built from 16 residues. Trimming cost V 4 bases and J 5 bases, with 18 bases left between them. CDR3 sequence: CASSSVSGMINNEQFF. CDR3 bases: TGTGCCAGCAGCTCGGTCAGCGGAATGATCAACAATGAGCAGTTCTTC.

The chain recombines TRBV7-2 with TRBJ2-1; TRBD1 is a possible D gene (6 bases). Trimming took 3 bases from V and 11 from J, leaving 14 bases between them. Germline V gives CDR1 SGHTA, CDR2 FQGNSA. The CDR3 covers 13 residues. CDR3 protein: CASSLDPTGQQFF. The CDR3 nucleotides are TGTGCCAGCAGCTTGGACCCGACAGGTCAGCAGTTCTTC.

V and J are TRBV28 and TRBJ1-1, with D unresolved. V was pared by 5 bases and J by 3 bases, with 10 bases between. CDR1 is MDHEN, CDR2 SYDVKM, per germline. CDR3 size: 13 residues. The CDR3 sequence is CASSLPEYTEAFF. In DNA form, the CDR3 reads TGTGCCAGCAGTCTCCCAGAGTACACTGAAGCTTTCTTT.

The V call is TRBV7-9, the J call TRBJ1-5; a weak D match, TRBD1 (5 bases). Trimming took 3 bases from V and 4 from J, leaving 13 bases between them. There are 15 residues in the CDR3. Germline V lookup: CDR1 SEHNR, CDR2 FQNEAQ (reference sequence). CDR3 protein: CASSLGTGRNQPQHF. In DNA, the CDR3 is TGTGCCAGCAGCTTGGGAACAGGCCGAAATCAGCCCCAGCATTTT. The complete variable domain, with remaining parts taken from reference TRBV7-9 and TRBJ1-5, reads DTGVSQNPRHKITKRGQNVTFRCDPISEHNRLYWYRQTLGQGPEFLTYFQNEAQLEKSRLLSDRFSAERPKGSFSTLEIQRTEQGDSAMYLCASSLGTGRNQPQHFGDGTRLSIL.

Only a few counts were recorded for this clonotype. The V call is TRBV4-2, the J call TRBJ1-5; a weak D match, TRBD1 (5 bases). The length of the CDR3 is 17 residues. CDR1 and CDR2 from the germline V gene are LGHNA and YNFKEQ. Trimming took 1 base from V and 4 from J, leaving 17 bases between them. The CDR3 coding sequence is TGTGCCAGCAGCCAAGGATCGAGGGGTCAGGAAAATCAGCCCCAGCATTTT. Translated, it gives CASSQGSRGQENQPQHF.

This clonotype has ten or more counts. The J gene is TRBJ1-4, the V gene TRBV7-8, with 8 nucleotides matching TRBD1. Germline V gene sequence: CDR1 SGHVS, CDR2 FQNEAQ. The CDR3 contains 14 residues. The ends lost 5 bases at V and 6 bases at J; junction bases unmatched: 5. Written as DNA, the CDR3 is TGTGCCAGCAGCCGGGACAGGAGGCATGAAAAACTGTTTTTT. It codes for CASSRDRRHEKLFF. The variable domain in full, with the rest retrieved from reference TRBV7-8 and TRBJ1-4, is GAGVSQSPRYKVAKRGQDVALRCDPISGHVSLFWYQQALGQGPEFLTYFQNEAQLDKSGLPSDRFFAERPEGSVSTLKIQRTQQEDSAVYLCASSRDRRHEKLFFGSGTQLSVL.

This clonotype was counted ten times or more. V and J are TRBV10-1 and TRBJ2-6; D gene ambiguous. This CDR3 comprises 16 residues. In germline, CDR1 is WNHNN, CDR2 SYGVQD (reference sequence). Trimming stripped 4 bases from V and 0 bases from J, with 10 bases between. Here the CDR3 DNA reads TGCGCCAGCAGTGGCCCAGGTCTCTCTGGGGCCAACGTCCTGACTTTC. This encodes CASSGPGLSGANVLTF.

The rearrangement uses TRBV15 and TRBJ2-5, with D possibly being TRBD1 (5 bases). Germline assignment: CDR1 LNHNV and CDR2 YYDKDF (reference sequence). V was pared by 5 bases and J by 3 bases, with 13 bases between. This CDR3 is built from 14 residues. CDR3 sequence: CATSYDLGEETQYF. The CDR3 region has the DNA TGTGCCACCAGCTACGATTTAGGGGAAGAGACCCAGTACTTC.

This clonotype was seen more than once but under ten times. The chain combines TRBV4-3 with TRBJ1-2; 8 bases agree with TRBD1. V gave up 2 bases and J gave up 8 bases; unmatched junction bases: 10. The CDR3 totals 15 residues. The germline V gene has CDR1 LGHNA and CDR2 YSLEER. The CDR3 is CASSQIWTGPEGYTF. CDR3 bases: TGCGCCAGCAGCCAAATTTGGACAGGGCCGGAGGGCTACACCTTC.

The sample holds many counts of this clonotype. The chain is built from TRBV5-1 and TRBJ1-1, with 11 bases aligning to TRBD1. From germline, CDR1 is SGHRS and CDR2 YFSETQ. This CDR3 is built from 14 residues. Trimming removed 6 bases from V and 5 bases from J; junction bases left unmatched: 6. CDR3 sequence reads: CASTRTGGGTEAFF. CDR3 coding DNA: TGCGCCAGCACCCGGACAGGGGGCGGGACTGAAGCTTTCTTT. Looking up the rest from reference TRBV5-1 and TRBJ1-1 gives the full variable domain: KAGVTQTPRYLIKTRGQQVTLSCSPISGHRSVSWYQQTPGQGLQFLFEYFSETQRNKGNFPGRFSGRQFSNSRSEMNVSTLELGDSALYLCASTRTGGGTEAFFGQGTRLTVV.

This clonotype was seen more than once but under ten times. This chain uses TRBV5-1 with TRBJ2-1; D is unclear. V dropped 4 bases and J dropped 0 bases, with 8 bases sitting between them. Germline values: CDR1 SGHRS, CDR2 YFSETQ. The CDR3 length is 14 residues. The CDR3 DNA sequence: TGCGCCAGCAGCGGCGTCCCCTCCTACAATGAGCAGTTCTTC. Translating gives CASSGVPSYNEQFF.

This clonotype was observed many times. The chain links TRBV12-3 or TRBV12-4 to TRBJ2-3; D not resolved. V lost 5 bases to trimming and J lost 3 bases, with 15 bases between them. CDR3 size: 15 residues. CDR3 in DNA: TGTGCCAGCAGTCCCGTGGCGGTGAGGACAGATACGCAGTATTTT. The encoded protein is CASSPVAVRTDTQYF.

This clonotype was recorded many times. The chain couples TRBV5-1 to TRBJ2-5; D gene unclear. The germline gives CDR1 SGHRS, CDR2 YFSETQ. V was trimmed by 1 base and J by 1 base, leaving 14 bases between them. CDR3 length: 16 residues. The CDR3 DNA reads TGCGCCAGCAGCTTGTCGCCCGGAAGGTTCCAAGAGACCCAGTACTTC. Amino acid sequence: CASSLSPGRFQETQYF.

This clonotype was observed a handful of times. The chain combines TRBV6-2 or TRBV6-3 with TRBJ1-5; 8 nucleotides align to TRBD1. CDR3 length: 12 amino acids. The J segment lost 2 bases and the V segment lost 10 bases, leaving 1 base of the junction unmatched. The germline V gene has CDR1 MNHEY and CDR2 SVGEGT. Written as DNA, the CDR3 is TGTGCCACGGACAGGGGCAATCAGCCCCAGCATTTT. It is translated as CATDRGNQPQHF.

CDR3 sequence (DNA): TGTGCCAGCAGTTACCTTGACAGGGAATACGAGCAGTACTTC. This gives the protein CASSYLDREYEQYF. This rearrangement joins TRBV6-5 to TRBJ2-7; 7 nucleotides line up with TRBD1. The CDR3 sequence is 14 residues long. V was clipped by 2 bases and J by 4 bases; unmatched bases: 5. CDR1 MNHEY and CDR2 SVGAGI come from the germline V gene.

Comment on this clonotype: A much larger clone differs by one base, so this may be a read error. This is likely a read error, given that the CDR3 carries no conserved phenylalanine or tryptophan at its end. The rearrangement uses TRBV5-1 and TRBJ1-1; D remains unclear. The ends were cut back, 0 bases at V and 0 bases at J, with 3 bases in the middle. The germline V gene encodes CDR1 SGHRS and CDR2 YFSETQ. CDR3 size: 13 residues. The DNA for the CDR3 is TGCGCCAGCAGCTTGGACCTGAACACTGAAGCTTTCTAT. It encodes CASSLDLNTEAFY.